This TCR beta chain originates from a study of shared clonotypes between healthy human individuals (dated by TCRdb to 2020 to 2022). In the study overall: A few men and two women, aged 18 to 49 years, made up the cohort. For each donor, CD4 naive and CD4 memory were each run on three plates, CD8 naive on two plates, and CD8 memory on one plate. Blood TCR repertoires of a handful of healthy adults were deeply sequenced to estimate repertoire size and the extent of clonotype sharing between individuals. To increase sequencing depth and limit assay-specific biases, different laboratories used diverse techniques to prepare libraries and sequence TCR repertoires. Between about 0.85 and 8.9 billion PBMCs per donor were obtained by leukapheresis.

Using the deep immunoSEQ assay, multiplex PCR amplified TCR CDR3 regions from genomic DNA. Extracted genomic DNA from each cell subset was spread evenly across all wells of several immunoSEQ 96-well plates, with each plate serving as a replicate. Each replicate PCR for sorted subsets received around 0.2 ug genomic DNA, equal to roughly 33,000 T cell genomes. Purified libraries were measured with a Qubit 3.0 fluorometer, size-checked on a Bioanalyzer 2100, and measured again with the KAPA Library Quantification kit. A separate single-read 150-cycle Illumina NextSeq 550 flow cell was used to sequence each immunoSEQ 96-well plate. For the original study's pipeline: Because the immunoSEQ output held only junctional sequences and lacked quality scores, the filtering could not match the filtering applied to full-length reads. Sequences were annotated with PyIR, a Python wrapper for IgBLAST v1.9, using IMGT germline references to assign V/J genes and CDR3. Any read was removed if the V/J assignment was weak (E-value above 1e-6), the CDR3 was missing, or the read contained stop codons, out-of-frame junctions, or ambiguous translated residues. V3J clonotypes were defined as sequences sharing an identical inferred V gene, J gene, and CDR3 amino acid sequence. Percentage overlap between repertoires was calculated by dividing the number of shared unique clonotypes by the size of the smaller repertoire. Richness of each repertoire was evaluated using RTK rarefaction, the Chao1 estimator, and Recon v2.1 estimates of unobserved clonotypes. OLGA was used to compute generation probabilities for all TCRbeta clonotypes that the gDNA method yielded from a handful of donors. TCRdb obtained this table from immuneACCESS and retained in-frame rearrangements with V and J assigned. These tables miss some clones; where compared with another copy, unresolved V genes account for less than half of the shortfall, and the remainder is unexplained. V and J calls and clone size are as listed in that table; D and trimming were resolved from the DNA. For this sample there are some 1,400,000 clones; roughly 95% appear just once. Of the sample, roughly 1.2% falls within the top ten clones.

The donors were healthy, HIV-negative adults who had no recently reported acute infections or vaccinations. Every donor was a Caucasian adult living in Nashville, Tennessee, USA. CD4+ T cells were enriched by magnetic negative selection; naive cells were then positively selected on CD45RA, and the negative fraction formed the memory subset. Blood was obtained by leukapheresis, after which PBMCs were separated by Ficoll-Histopaque density gradient centrifugation and cryopreserved in liquid nitrogen vapor phase. Purity and quantity of every magnetically sorted T cell population were checked by analytical flow cytometry. Genomic DNA was isolated from each sorted fraction and quantified by UV absorbance on a Nanodrop 2000c. Here is what the overall study found, with its caveats: Based on pairwise subsampling, the degree of clonotype sharing among donors was expected to be affected by sequencing depth. Naive subsets generally had larger estimated clonotype richness than memory subsets. Rarefaction of sorted-subset datasets indicated incomplete sequencing despite the large sequencing depth. Compared with non-shared clonotypes, clonotypes shared by all four sorted-subset donors had higher generation probabilities. The genetic and exposure-history diversity represented was limited by the small number of donors. Sampling was restricted to blood, and TCR repertoires in tissues likely differ from the TCR repertoires found in blood. Approximately 5% of naive CD4, 3.5% of naive CD8, approximately 2.2% of memory CD4, and around 0.4% of memory CD8 clonotypes were shared across several donors.

Inclusive of the bounding cysteine and phenylalanine, the CDR3 is 16 residues long. Only the CDR3 DNA stays, 48 bases, in frame from base 1. CDR1 is given as GTSNPN and CDR2 as SVGIG, both from the germline V gene (reference sequence). The junction shows trimming of 3 bases on V and 2 bases on J, and the gene matches do not reach 12 bases of it. For this clone: Its cognate antigen has yet to be identified. No clone much larger than this one lies a single base away; base qualities are absent.

The clonotype comes from a young man in good health. The sequencing input was naive CD4+ T cells sorted from blood. The cell subset or site label for this specimen denotes: CD45RA+ positively selected. The chain links TRBV30 with TRBJ2-7; 8 bases in between match TRBD2. The sequenced DNA is TGTGCCTGGAGAAATAACGGGCGGGAGGCTACCTACGAGCAGTACTTC. This is translated as CAWRNNGREATYEQYF.